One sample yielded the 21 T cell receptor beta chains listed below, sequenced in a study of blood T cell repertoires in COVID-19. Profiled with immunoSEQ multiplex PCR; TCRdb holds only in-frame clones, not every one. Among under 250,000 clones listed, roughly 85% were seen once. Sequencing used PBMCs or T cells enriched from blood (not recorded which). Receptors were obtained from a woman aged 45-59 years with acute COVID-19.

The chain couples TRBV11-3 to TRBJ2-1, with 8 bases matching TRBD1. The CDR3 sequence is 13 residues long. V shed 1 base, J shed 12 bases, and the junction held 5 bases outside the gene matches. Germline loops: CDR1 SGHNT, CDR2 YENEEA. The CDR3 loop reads CASSLGGTGGQFF. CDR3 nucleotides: TGTGCCAGCAGCTTAGGAGGGACAGGAGGGCAGTTCTTC.

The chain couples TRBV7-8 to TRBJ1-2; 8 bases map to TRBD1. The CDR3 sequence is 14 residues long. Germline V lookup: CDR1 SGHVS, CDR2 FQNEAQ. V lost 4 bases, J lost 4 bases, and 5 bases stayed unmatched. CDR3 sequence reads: CASSWAQGGYGYTF. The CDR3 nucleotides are TGTGCCAGCAGCTGGGCACAGGGGGGCTATGGCTACACCTTC.

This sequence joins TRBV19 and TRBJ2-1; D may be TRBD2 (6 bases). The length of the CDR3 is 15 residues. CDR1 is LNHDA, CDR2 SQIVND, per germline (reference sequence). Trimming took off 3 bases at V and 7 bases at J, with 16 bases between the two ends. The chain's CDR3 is CASSMGRDSANEQFF. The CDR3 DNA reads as TGTGCCAGTAGTATGGGTAGGGACTCCGCGAATGAGCAGTTCTTC.

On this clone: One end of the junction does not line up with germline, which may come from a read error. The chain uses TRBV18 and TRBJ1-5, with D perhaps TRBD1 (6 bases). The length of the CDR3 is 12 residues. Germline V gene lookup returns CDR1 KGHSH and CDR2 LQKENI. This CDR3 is CASSPKQGSKIF. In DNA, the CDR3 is TGTGCCAGCTCACCCAAACAGGGTTCAAAAATTTTT.

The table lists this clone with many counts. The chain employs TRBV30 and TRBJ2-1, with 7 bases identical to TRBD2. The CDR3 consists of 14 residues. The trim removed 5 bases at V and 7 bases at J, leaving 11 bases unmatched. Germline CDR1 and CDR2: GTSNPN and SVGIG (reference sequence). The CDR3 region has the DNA TGTGCCTGGGCCTACGTTGGTAGCGGGAATGAGCAGTTCTTC. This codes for CAWAYVGSGNEQFF.

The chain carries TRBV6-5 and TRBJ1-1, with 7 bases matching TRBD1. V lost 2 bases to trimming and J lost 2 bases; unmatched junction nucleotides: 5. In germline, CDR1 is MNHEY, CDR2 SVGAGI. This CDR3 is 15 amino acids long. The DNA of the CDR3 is TGTGCCAGCAGTTACCGGACAGGCATAAACACTGAAGCTTTCTTT. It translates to CASSYRTGINTEAFF.

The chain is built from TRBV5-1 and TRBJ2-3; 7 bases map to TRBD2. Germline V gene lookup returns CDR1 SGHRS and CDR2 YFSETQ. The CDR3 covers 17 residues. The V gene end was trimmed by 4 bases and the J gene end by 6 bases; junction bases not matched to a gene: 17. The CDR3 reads CASSQFFGAGPVDTQYF. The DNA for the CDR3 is TGCGCCAGCAGCCAATTCTTTGGAGCGGGGCCCGTGGATACGCAGTATTTT.

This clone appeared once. The CDR3 loop reads CASSYSQTEAFF. The CDR3 DNA reads as TGTGCCAGCAGTTACTCCCAAACTGAAGCTTTCTTT. This chain joins TRBV6-6 and TRBJ1-1; no clear D. Germline V lookup: CDR1 MNHNY, CDR2 SVGAGI (reference sequence). The CDR3 has 12 residues. Between the trimmed V and J ends, which lost 0 bases and 5 bases, there was a span of 4 bases.

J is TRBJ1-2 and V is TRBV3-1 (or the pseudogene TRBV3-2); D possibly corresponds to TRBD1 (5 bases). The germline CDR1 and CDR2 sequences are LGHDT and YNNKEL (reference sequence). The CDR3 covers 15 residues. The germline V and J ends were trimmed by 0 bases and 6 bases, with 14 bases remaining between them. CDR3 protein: CASSQERWAGDGYTF. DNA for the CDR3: TGTGCCAGCAGCCAAGAAAGGTGGGCGGGGGATGGCTACACCTTC.

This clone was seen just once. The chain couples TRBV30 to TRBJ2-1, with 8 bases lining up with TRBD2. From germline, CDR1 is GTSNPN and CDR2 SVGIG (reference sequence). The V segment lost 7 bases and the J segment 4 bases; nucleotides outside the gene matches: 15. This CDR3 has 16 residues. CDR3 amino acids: CAYNTAGGQRYNEQFF. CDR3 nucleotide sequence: TGTGCCTACAATACCGCGGGGGGACAACGTTACAATGAGCAGTTCTTC.

In nucleotides, the CDR3 is TGTGCCAGCAGCTTAGATCAAGGCAGGGGGAACGGCTACACCTTC. It is translated as CASSLDQGRGNGYTF. J is TRBJ1-2 and V is TRBV11-2, with TRBD1 identical over 7 bases. The V segment lost 0 bases and the J segment 8 bases; nucleotides outside the gene matches: 9. The V gene's germline CDR1 is SGHAT and CDR2 FQNNGV. This CDR3 contains 15 residues. The full variable domain, completed using reference TRBV11-2 and TRBJ1-2, is EAGVAQSPRYKIIEKRQSVAFWCNPISGHATLYWYQQILGQGPKLLIQFQNNGVVDDSQLPKDRFSAERLKGVDSTLKIQPAKLEDSAVYLCASSLDQGRGNGYTFGSGTRLTVV.

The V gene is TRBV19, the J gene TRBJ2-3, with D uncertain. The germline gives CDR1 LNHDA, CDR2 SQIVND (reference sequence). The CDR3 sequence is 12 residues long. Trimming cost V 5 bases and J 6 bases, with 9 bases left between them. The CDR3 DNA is TGTGCCAGTAGTCCATACGCGGATACGCAGTATTTT. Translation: CASSPYADTQYF.

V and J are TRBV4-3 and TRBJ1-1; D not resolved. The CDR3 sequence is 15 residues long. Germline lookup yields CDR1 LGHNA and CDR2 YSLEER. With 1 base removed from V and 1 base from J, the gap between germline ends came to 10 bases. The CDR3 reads CASSQGEQANTEAFF. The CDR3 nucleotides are TGCGCCAGCAGCCAAGGTGAGCAGGCGAACACTGAAGCTTTCTTT.

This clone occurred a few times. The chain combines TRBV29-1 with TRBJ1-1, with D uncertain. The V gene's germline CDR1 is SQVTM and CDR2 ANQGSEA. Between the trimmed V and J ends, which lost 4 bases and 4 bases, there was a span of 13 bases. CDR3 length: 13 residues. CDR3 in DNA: TGCAGCGTTGGAAGGCAGGCGGGCACTGAAGCTTTCTTT. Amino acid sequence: CSVGRQAGTEAFF.

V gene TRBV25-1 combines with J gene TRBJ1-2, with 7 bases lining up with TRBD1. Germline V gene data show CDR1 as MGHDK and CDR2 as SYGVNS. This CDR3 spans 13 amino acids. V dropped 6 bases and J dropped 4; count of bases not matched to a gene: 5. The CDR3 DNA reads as TGTGCCAGCAGCACCGGGACAGCCTATGGCTACACCTTC. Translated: CASSTGTAYGYTF.

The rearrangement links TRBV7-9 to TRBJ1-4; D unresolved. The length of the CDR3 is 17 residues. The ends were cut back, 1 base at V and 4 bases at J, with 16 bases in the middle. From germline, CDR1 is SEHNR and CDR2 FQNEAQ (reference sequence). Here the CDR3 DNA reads TGTGCCAGCAGCTTAGTATCGACAAGCCAGATTAATGAAAAACTGTTTTTT. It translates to CASSLVSTSQINEKLFF.

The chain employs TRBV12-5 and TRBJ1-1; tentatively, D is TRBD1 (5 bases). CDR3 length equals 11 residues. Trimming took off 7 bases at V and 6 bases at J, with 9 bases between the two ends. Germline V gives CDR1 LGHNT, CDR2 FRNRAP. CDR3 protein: CASAGGAEAFF. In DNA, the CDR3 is TGTGCTAGTGCCGGGGGGGCTGAAGCTTTCTTT.

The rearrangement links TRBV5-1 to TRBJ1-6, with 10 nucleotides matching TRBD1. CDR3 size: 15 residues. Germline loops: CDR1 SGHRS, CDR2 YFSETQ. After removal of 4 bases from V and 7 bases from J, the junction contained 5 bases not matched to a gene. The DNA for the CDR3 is TGCGCCAGCAGCGGACCGGGACAGGGGAATTCACCCCTCCACTTT. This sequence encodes CASSGPGQGNSPLHF.

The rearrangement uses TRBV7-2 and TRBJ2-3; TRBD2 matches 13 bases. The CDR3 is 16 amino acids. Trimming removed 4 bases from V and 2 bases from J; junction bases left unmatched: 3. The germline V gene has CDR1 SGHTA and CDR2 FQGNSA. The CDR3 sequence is CASSSGLAGNTDTQYF. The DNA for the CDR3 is TGTGCCAGCAGCTCGGGACTAGCGGGGAACACAGATACGCAGTATTTT. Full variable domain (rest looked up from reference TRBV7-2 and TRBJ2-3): GAGVSQSPSNKVTEKGKDVELRCDPISGHTALYWYRQSLGQGLEFLIYFQGNSAPDKSGLPSDRFSAERTGGSVSTLTIQRTQQEDSAVYLCASSSGLAGNTDTQYFGPGTRLTVL.

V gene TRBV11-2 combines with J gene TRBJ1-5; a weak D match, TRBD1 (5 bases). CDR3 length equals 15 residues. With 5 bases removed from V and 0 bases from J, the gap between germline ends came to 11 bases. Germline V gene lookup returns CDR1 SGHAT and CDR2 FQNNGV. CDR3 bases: TGTGCCAGCAGCGGCGCCGGGGGTAGCAATCAGCCCCAGCATTTT. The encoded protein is CASSGAGGSNQPQHF.

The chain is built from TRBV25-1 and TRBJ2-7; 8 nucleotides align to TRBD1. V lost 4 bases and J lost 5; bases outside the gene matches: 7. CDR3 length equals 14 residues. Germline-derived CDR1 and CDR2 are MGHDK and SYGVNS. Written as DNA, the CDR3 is TGTGCCAGCAGTGGACAGGGGTCAATCGACGAGCAGTACTTC. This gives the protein CASSGQGSIDEQYF.